Below, one TCR beta chain is given with its context. The antigen this receptor binds is unknown. No base quality information exists; no much larger clone differs at one position. Sequencing was carried out with an Illumina HiSeq 1500. TCRdb reanalyzed the raw reads on its own, using fastp at Q25 for trimming and MiXCR for clone calling, and kept in-frame beta chains. Entries that share a CDR3 protein sequence are merged under the most common genes and DNA. The sample table holds 60,000 to 75,000 distinct CDR3 sequences, of which 20% to 25% were seen once. Of the sample, around 77% falls within the top ten clones. The record originates from a study of T cell repertoires in cytomegalovirus infection (dated by TCRdb to the late 2010s). Study-level background: Donor HLA type was relevant to the analysis, as public TCR beta signatures indicated carriage of CMV infection together with the matching HLA type.

General study outcomes and caveats: In both this cohort and an independent 352-donor cohort, the cumulative frequency of public TCR beta family members distinguished carriers of CMV infection plus the relevant HLA type. In the ex vivo response, HLA-C-restricted CMV-specific TCR beta clonotypes were dominant, and in two of eight donors the single most frequent clonotype came from this HLA-C-restricted group.

The V and J ends are trimmed by 2 bases and 4 bases, leaving 4 bases between them. Including cysteine and phenylalanine, the CDR3 has 12 amino acids. The kept DNA is CDR3 alone, 36 bases in frame from the first base. The germline V gene supplies CDR1 LGHNA and CDR2 YSLEER. Sequenced material: PBMCs, sequenced either directly or after in vitro stimulation (not recorded which). The clonotype comes from a human donor in good health (CMV status not recorded). Some clones in this sample may be carry-over from other donors' samples. Recombination linked TRBV4-3 to TRBJ2-3; the D gene is not confidently resolved. The base sequence is TGCGCCAGCAGCCAACAGGCAGATACGCAGTATTTT. It translates as CASSQQADTQYF.